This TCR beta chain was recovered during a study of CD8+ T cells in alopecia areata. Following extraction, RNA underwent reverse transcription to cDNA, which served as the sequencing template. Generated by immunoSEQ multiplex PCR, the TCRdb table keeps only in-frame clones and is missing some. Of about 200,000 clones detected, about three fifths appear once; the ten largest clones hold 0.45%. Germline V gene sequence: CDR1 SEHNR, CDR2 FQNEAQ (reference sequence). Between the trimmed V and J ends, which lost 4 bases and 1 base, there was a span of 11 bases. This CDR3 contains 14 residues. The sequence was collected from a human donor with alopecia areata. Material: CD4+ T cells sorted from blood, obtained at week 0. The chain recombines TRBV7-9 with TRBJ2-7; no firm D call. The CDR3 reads CASSSDTRSYEQYF. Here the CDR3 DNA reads TGTGCCAGCAGCTCCGACACCCGTTCCTACGAGCAGTACTTC.